The 23 T cell receptor beta chains below were found in one sample sequenced in a study of radiotherapy plus CTLA-4 blockade in lung cancer. This table comes from immunoSEQ multiplex PCR, and its TCRdb copy is limited to in-frame clones, with some not included. Among about 49,000 clones listed, about 88% were seen once. Sample: peripheral blood, taken from a patient treated with radiotherapy plus ipilimumab. The receptors were sampled from a human donor with non-small cell lung cancer whose response to radiotherapy plus ipilimumab could not be evaluated.

The chain employs TRBV6-6 and TRBJ1-1, with a weak D call TRBD1 (5 bases). In germline, CDR1 is MNHNY, CDR2 SVGAGI (reference sequence). This CDR3 is built from 12 residues. V was pared by 7 bases and J by 4 bases, with 10 bases between. This CDR3 reads CASTGGGTEAFF. The DNA of the CDR3 is TGTGCCAGCACCGGGGGGGGCACTGAAGCTTTCTTT.

The sample holds one count of this clone. The CDR3 DNA sequence: TGTGCCAGTTGTTTCGGGGCAGGGGCAAATTCACCCCTCCACTTT. This translates into CASCFGAGANSPLHF. This chain uses TRBV19 with TRBJ1-6, with D perhaps matching TRBD1 (6 bases). V was clipped by 8 bases and J by 7 bases, with 18 bases between them. Germline CDR1 LNHDA, CDR2 SQIVND (reference sequence). This CDR3 has 15 amino acids.

The chain combines TRBV9 with TRBJ2-2; 10 bases map to TRBD1. This CDR3 is 15 amino acids long. J gave up 4 bases and V 4 bases, and 4 bases lay outside the gene matches. The V gene's germline CDR1 is SGDLS and CDR2 YYNGEE. The CDR3 DNA reads as TGTGCCAGCAGCCAGACAGGGGGCAGCACCGGGGAGCTGTTTTTT. Its translation: CASSQTGGSTGELFF.

The chain links TRBV9 to TRBJ2-3, with TRBD1 matching over 7 bases. V dropped 3 bases and J dropped 6; count of bases not matched to a gene: 4. This CDR3 comprises 13 residues. The germline V gene encodes CDR1 SGDLS and CDR2 YYNGEE. The CDR3 sequence is CASSGDRVDTQYF. The CDR3 DNA reads as TGTGCCAGCAGCGGCGACAGGGTGGATACGCAGTATTTT.

The chain recombines TRBV10-1 with TRBJ2-7, with D tentatively TRBD1 (7 bases). Germline-derived CDR1 and CDR2 are WNHNN and SYGVQD (reference sequence). V lost 0 bases to trimming and J lost 7 bases, with 13 bases between them. The CDR3 contains 14 residues. The CDR3 sequence: CASSESTRTGEQYF. CDR3 DNA: TGCGCCAGCAGTGAGTCGACTAGGACAGGAGAGCAGTACTTC.

V and J are TRBV11-3 and TRBJ1-1, with 9 bases matching TRBD1. The junction had 2 bases not matched to a gene; V was cut back by 5 bases and J by 1 base. Germline V CDR1 and CDR2: SGHNT, YENEEA. This CDR3 spans 14 amino acids. The CDR3 DNA follows: TGTGCCAGCAGCGCGGACAGGGGGAACACTGAAGCTTTCTTT. Translation: CASSADRGNTEAFF.

The V call is TRBV10-1, the J call TRBJ1-4, with unresolved D. Looked up from germline, CDR1 is WNHNN and CDR2 is SYGVQD (reference sequence). The CDR3 sequence is 16 residues long. V dropped 4 bases and J dropped 3 bases, with 15 bases sitting between them. The CDR3 reads CASSVNCSISNEKLFF. The CDR3, as DNA: TGCGCCAGCAGTGTGAACTGCTCAATTTCTAATGAAAAACTGTTTTTT.

The rearrangement links TRBV6-5 to TRBJ1-2; TRBD1 matches 7 bases. Germline assignment: CDR1 MNHEY and CDR2 SVGAGI. With V trimmed by 5 bases and J by 3 bases, 3 bases remained unmatched. CDR3 length equals 13 residues. Written as DNA, the CDR3 is TGTGCCAGCAGTCCGGGACAGCACTATGGCTACACCTTC. Translation: CASSPGQHYGYTF.

The chain has TRBV2 and TRBJ1-5; possibly TRBD1 for D (5 bases). Germline V gene lookup returns CDR1 SNHLY and CDR2 FYNNEI. Trimming pared 2 bases from V and 10 bases from J, leaving 21 bases between. CDR3 length: 16 amino acids. CDR3 sequence (DNA): TGTGCCAGCAGTGAACGCGGGAGAGGCCTCAGGGAACCCCAGCATTTT. Translation: CASSERGRGLREPQHF.

The rearrangement joins TRBV6-5 to TRBJ1-2, with 7 nucleotides matching TRBD1. The CDR3 covers 15 residues. CDR1 MNHEY and CDR2 SVGAGI come from the germline V gene. The ends lost 5 bases at V and 1 base at J; junction bases unmatched: 7. In DNA form, the CDR3 reads TGTGCCAGCAGTAGAGGACAGGTCCTTAACTATGGCTACACCTTC. Its protein is CASSRGQVLNYGYTF.

Written as DNA, the CDR3 is TGTGCCAGCAGTGAGACAGGGGTCCACCGGTACTTC. It is translated as CASSETGVHRYF. V and J are TRBV6-5 and TRBJ2-7; 8 positions agree with TRBD1. Germline values: CDR1 MNHEY, CDR2 SVGAGI. The CDR3 length is 12 residues. The V gene end was trimmed by 5 bases and the J gene end by 12 bases; junction bases not matched to a gene: 9.

The chain links TRBV6-1 to TRBJ1-2; 7 bases line up with TRBD1. CDR1 is MNHNS, CDR2 SASEGT, per germline. The length of the CDR3 is 14 residues. Trimming took 6 bases from V and 6 from J; bases not matched to a gene: 10. The CDR3: CASSSRTGVNGYTF. CDR3 sequence (DNA): TGTGCCAGCAGCTCCCGGACAGGAGTAAATGGCTACACCTTC.

In DNA, the CDR3 is TGCGCCAGCAGCTATGGACAGCATCAGCCCCAGCATTTT. Residues: CASSYGQHQPQHF. V is TRBV5-1 and J is TRBJ1-5, with D possibly matching TRBD1 (6 bases). Germline CDR1 and CDR2: SGHRS and YFSETQ. CDR3 length: 13 residues. V lost 3 bases and J 5 bases, leaving 9 bases between the germline ends.

The chain links TRBV14 to TRBJ1-5; D perhaps matches TRBD1 (5 bases). V lost 6 bases and J lost 0, with 9 bases in between. The CDR3 loop spans 14 amino acids. The V gene's germline CDR1 is SGHDN and CDR2 FVKESK. The CDR3 nucleotides read TGTGCCAGCAGACCCGACAGTAGCAATCAGCCCCAGCATTTT. Protein sequence: CASRPDSSNQPQHF.

The gene calls are TRBV6-1 and TRBJ2-3; TRBD1 aligns across 9 bases. Looked up from germline, CDR1 is MNHNS and CDR2 is SASEGT. Germline trimming cut 7 bases from V and 3 bases from J; bases unmatched to any gene: 8. The CDR3 is 15 amino acids. The CDR3 DNA is TGTGCCAGCACCGTGGCGGGACAGGGAACAGATACGCAGTATTTT. Encoded protein: CASTVAGQGTDTQYF.

The rearrangement joins TRBV7-6 to TRBJ2-1; 7 nucleotides align to TRBD2. From germline, CDR1 is SGHVS and CDR2 FNYEAQ. The CDR3 contains 15 residues. V shed 5 bases, J shed 4 bases, and the junction held 8 bases outside the gene matches. CDR3 in DNA: TGTGCCAGCAGCCAAGCGGGGCAAGGGTACAATGAGCAGTTCTTC. Its translation is CASSQAGQGYNEQFF.

This clone has a handful of counts. The rearrangement links TRBV6-6 to TRBJ1-3, with TRBD1 matching over 11 bases. Trimming removed 4 bases from V and 6 bases from J; junction bases left unmatched: 2. From germline, CDR1 is MNHNY and CDR2 SVGAGI (reference sequence). CDR3 size: 14 residues. As DNA, the CDR3 is TGTGCCAGCAGTTCGGGACAGGGGGAAAACACCATATATTTT. It yields the protein CASSSGQGENTIYF.

The chain combines TRBV28 with TRBJ2-7; D possibly corresponds to TRBD1 (6 bases). The CDR3 sequence is 14 residues long. Trimming pared 2 bases from V and 5 bases from J, leaving 13 bases between. Germline V gives CDR1 MDHEN, CDR2 SYDVKM. The CDR3 bases are TGTGCCAGCAGTTTAGCGGACAGAATGGACGAGCAGTACTTC. It yields the protein CASSLADRMDEQYF.

V and J are TRBV18 and TRBJ2-7; the match to TRBD1 covers 8 bases. The V gene end was trimmed by 4 bases and the J gene end by 2 bases; junction bases not matched to a gene: 4. Germline V gene sequence: CDR1 KGHSH, CDR2 LQKENI. CDR3 length: 14 amino acids. The CDR3 DNA reads as TGTGCCAGCTCACGACAGGGGCCACCCTACGAGCAGTACTTC. It specifies CASSRQGPPYEQYF.

The chain recombines TRBV19 with TRBJ2-2; 11 positions agree with TRBD1. The CDR3 contains 16 residues. V shed 3 bases, J shed 5 bases, and the junction held 5 bases outside the gene matches. CDR1 LNHDA and CDR2 SQIVND come from the germline V gene (reference sequence). CDR3 bases: TGTGCCAGTAGTATGGACAGGGGGCGGAGAACCGGGGAGCTGTTTTTT. Protein sequence: CASSMDRGRRTGELFF.

The chain has TRBV11-2 and TRBJ2-5; the D is unclear. This CDR3 is 13 amino acids long. The V end was cut by 1 base, the J end by 4 bases, with 7 bases between. Looked up from germline, CDR1 is SGHAT and CDR2 is FQNNGV. In DNA form, the CDR3 reads TGTGCCAGCAGCTTAGGGTTTAGAGAGACCCAGTACTTC. Residues: CASSLGFRETQYF.

This chain links TRBV27 with TRBJ2-2, with 9 bases aligning to TRBD1. The CDR3 sequence is 15 residues long. After removal of 3 bases from V and 2 bases from J, the junction contained 1 base not matched to a gene. The germline CDR1 and CDR2 sequences are MNHEY and SMNVEV (reference sequence). CDR3 protein: CASSLDRGNTGELFF. The CDR3, as DNA: TGTGCCAGCAGTTTGGACAGGGGTAACACCGGGGAGCTGTTTTTT.

The chain couples TRBV7-2 to TRBJ2-7; possible D gene TRBD1, 5 bases. With 5 bases removed from V and 2 bases from J, the gap between germline ends came to 16 bases. The CDR3 is 15 amino acids. Germline loops: CDR1 SGHTA, CDR2 FQGNSA. This CDR3 reads CASSPQGSSTYEQYF. CDR3 nucleotides: TGTGCCAGCAGCCCTCAGGGTAGCAGCACCTACGAGCAGTACTTC.